The 27 T cell receptor beta chains presented below share a single source sample, sequenced in a study of cytomegalovirus exposure and HLA in healthy donors. The method was immunoSEQ multiplex PCR; TCRdb's version includes in-frame clones alone and lacks a portion of them. The sample consists of about 280,000 clones, roughly 90% of them appearing once. The specimen was PBMCs. The receptor set was obtained from a woman aged 18-29 years in good health and CMV-seronegative.

The chain recombines TRBV27 with TRBJ1-2, with a possible D match to TRBD1 (6 bases). CDR1 is MNHEY, CDR2 SMNVEV, per germline (reference sequence). V lost 2 bases, J lost 1 base, and 11 bases lay in between. CDR3 length equals 15 residues. This CDR3 is CASSLMQGYNYGYTF. CDR3 coding DNA: TGTGCCAGCAGTTTAATGCAGGGGTATAACTATGGCTACACCTTC.

CDR3 coding DNA: TGTGCCTGGACGACCGGGACACTAAGAAAAGCTTTCTTT. Translation: CAWTTGTLRKAFF. The chain combines TRBV30 with TRBJ1-1; D is possibly TRBD1 (6 bases). CDR1 and CDR2 (germline): GTSNPN, SVGIG (reference sequence). Trimming left V 4 bases short and J 9 bases short, with 18 bases between. CDR3 length equals 13 residues.

The chain has TRBV5-6 and TRBJ2-5, with D possibly matching TRBD1 (6 bases). V gave up 2 bases and J gave up 4 bases, with 9 bases separating them. The CDR3 consists of 13 residues. The germline CDR1 and CDR2 sequences are SGHDT and YYEEEE. CDR3 nucleotides: TGTGCCAGCAGCTTAACGACAGGAGAGACCCAGTACTTC. It specifies CASSLTTGETQYF.

The rearrangement joins TRBV28 to TRBJ1-2; tentatively, D is TRBD1 (6 bases). The CDR3 runs 12 residues. Trimming took 6 bases from V and 8 from J, leaving 13 bases between them. Germline values: CDR1 MDHEN, CDR2 SYDVKM. CDR3: CASSQGGYGYTF. CDR3 nucleotides: TGTGCCAGCAGCCAAGGGGGATACGGCTACACCTTC.

Written as DNA, the CDR3 is TGTGCCAGCAGAGCGGGTCCCAGACCAGAGCAGTTCTTC. As protein: CASRAGPRPEQFF. The V call is TRBV28, the J call TRBJ2-1, with D possibly being TRBD2 (6 bases). V lost 6 bases and J lost 10, with 16 bases in between. CDR3 length: 13 residues. Germline V gives CDR1 MDHEN, CDR2 SYDVKM.

The V and J genes are TRBV6-6 and TRBJ2-3; possible D gene TRBD2, 6 bases. Germline-derived CDR1 and CDR2 are MNHNY and SVGAGI (reference sequence). The CDR3 length is 14 residues. V lost 8 bases and J lost 3, with 15 bases in between. The chain's CDR3 is CASGGGVATDTQYF. CDR3 DNA sequence: TGTGCCAGCGGAGGAGGGGTGGCGACAGATACGCAGTATTTT.

The chain combines TRBV19 with TRBJ1-5; D gene uncertain. CDR1 is LNHDA and CDR2 is SQIVND in the germline V gene (reference sequence). V was shortened by 3 bases and J by 2 bases, with 14 bases between the two germline ends. The CDR3 runs to 16 residues. For the CDR3, the DNA is TGTGCCAGTAGTATTTCCCTGTCAGAAGGCAATCAGCCCCAGCATTTT. Its translation is CASSISLSEGNQPQHF.

The chain is built from TRBV19 and TRBJ2-7, with 9 bases aligning to TRBD1. Germline-derived CDR1 and CDR2 are LNHDA and SQIVND (reference sequence). The CDR3 totals 11 residues. V dropped 10 bases and J dropped 6; count of bases not matched to a gene: 4. The CDR3 loop reads CATGQGSEQYF. As DNA, the CDR3 is TGTGCCACGGGACAGGGATCCGAGCAGTACTTC.

This clone showed up just once. The V gene is TRBV2, the J gene TRBJ2-2; 7 bases map to TRBD2. J lost 5 bases, V lost 6 bases, and 15 bases had no gene match. Germline CDR1 is SNHLY and CDR2 is FYNNEI. This CDR3 is 17 amino acids long. The CDR3 nucleotides are TGTGCCAGCAGGCTCGGAGCTGGGGGGGTCTGGACCGGGGAGCTGTTTTTT. Translating it yields CASRLGAGGVWTGELFF.

As for this clone: The sample holds other DNA sequences that translate to the same CDR3. The rearrangement joins TRBV27 to TRBJ1-1; no definite D call. The length of the CDR3 is 14 residues. Looked up from germline, CDR1 is MNHEY and CDR2 is SMNVEV (reference sequence). Trimming removed 2 bases at V and 1 base at J, with 8 bases between. CDR3 in amino acids: CASSLRGGNTEAFF. Here the CDR3 DNA reads TGTGCCAGCAGTTTACGGGGTGGGAACACTGAAGCTTTCTTT.

The gene calls are TRBV6-5 and TRBJ2-5, with TRBD2 as a possible D gene (5 bases). Germline-derived CDR1 and CDR2 are MNHEY and SVGAGI. The V gene lost 0 bases and the J gene lost 1 base, with 6 bases spanning the gap. This CDR3 is built from 14 residues. The CDR3 reads CASSYSLAQETQYF. The CDR3 DNA reads as TGTGCCAGCAGTTACTCGCTAGCCCAAGAGACCCAGTACTTC.

This chain joins TRBV11-2 and TRBJ2-2, with 7 bases fitting TRBD2. Germline V gene data show CDR1 as SGHAT and CDR2 as FQNNGV. The CDR3 covers 15 residues. Trimming removed 5 bases from V and 4 bases from J; junction bases left unmatched: 7. CDR3 protein: CASSPRAGITGELFF. CDR3 nucleotides: TGTGCCAGCAGCCCCCGAGCGGGGATCACCGGGGAGCTGTTTTTT.

This clone was observed once. The chain joins TRBV27 to TRBJ2-7; 8 bases align to TRBD2. The V gene end was trimmed by 7 bases and the J gene end by 2 bases; junction bases not matched to a gene: 10. The CDR3 length is 15 residues. Germline assignment: CDR1 MNHEY and CDR2 SMNVEV (reference sequence). This CDR3 reads CASKTGLANAYEQYF. The CDR3 region has the DNA TGTGCCAGCAAAACCGGACTAGCCAATGCCTACGAGCAGTACTTC.

A few counts support this clone. The chain links TRBV12-5 to TRBJ2-7; the D gene is possibly TRBD2 (7 bases). The CDR3 totals 17 residues. The germline V gene encodes CDR1 LGHNT and CDR2 FRNRAP. V was pared by 0 bases and J by 5 bases, with 20 bases between. This CDR3 is CASGLVRTRRTADEQYF. CDR3 in DNA: TGTGCTAGTGGTTTGGTACGGACTAGAAGGACAGCTGACGAGCAGTACTTC.

V and J are TRBV29-1 and TRBJ2-2, with TRBD1 as a possible D gene (6 bases). This CDR3 is 16 amino acids long. The germline V gene has CDR1 SQVTM and CDR2 ANQGSEA. Trimming pared 2 bases from V and 1 base from J, leaving 14 bases between. The CDR3 DNA follows: TGCAGCGTTGAATTTTCACAGGGACAGAACACCGGGGAGCTGTTTTTT. Amino acid sequence: CSVEFSQGQNTGELFF.

The gene calls are TRBV5-1 and TRBJ2-5; 7 bases are shared with TRBD2. J lost 5 bases, V lost 0 bases, and 4 bases had no gene match. The CDR3 is 14 amino acids. Germline V gene data show CDR1 as SGHRS and CDR2 as YFSETQ. DNA for the CDR3: TGCGCCAGCAGCTTGGGGCAGGGAGGGGAGACCCAGTACTTC. This gives the protein CASSLGQGGETQYF.

This chain links TRBV28 with TRBJ2-7, with 11 positions matching TRBD2. Germline loops: CDR1 MDHEN, CDR2 SYDVKM. This CDR3 comprises 14 residues. J gave up 4 bases and V 7 bases, and 6 bases lay outside the gene matches. The DNA for the CDR3 is TGTGCCAGCAAGGTAGCGGGAGGGCGTTACGAGCAGTACTTC. Its translation is CASKVAGGRYEQYF.

The gene calls are TRBV4-1 and TRBJ1-5, with unresolved D. Trimming took 0 bases from V and 4 from J, leaving 10 bases between them. Per the germline V gene, CDR1 is MGHRA and CDR2 is YSYEKL. This CDR3 has 15 amino acids. CDR3 loop: CASSQEAGRNQPQHF. The CDR3 DNA sequence: TGCGCCAGCAGCCAAGAGGCAGGCCGTAATCAGCCCCAGCATTTT.

This chain joins TRBV7-9 and TRBJ1-2, with D possibly TRBD1 on 5 matching bases. In germline, CDR1 is SEHNR, CDR2 FQNEAQ (reference sequence). The V end lost 3 bases, the J end lost 8 bases, and 16 bases lay between the germline ends. The CDR3 totals 14 residues. CDR3 coding DNA: TGTGCCAGCAGCTTTGGGGGGGACGGCTCCGGCTACACCTTC. Its protein is CASSFGGDGSGYTF.

J is TRBJ1-4 and V is TRBV28; D is possibly TRBD1 (5 bases). This CDR3 contains 14 residues. V gave up 8 bases and J gave up 5 bases, with 15 bases separating them. Per the germline V gene, CDR1 is MDHEN and CDR2 is SYDVKM. The CDR3 region has the DNA TGTGCCAGCGCTAATGGGGGGGTGAATGAAAAACTGTTTTTT. Translation gives CASANGGVNEKLFF. The full variable domain, its missing parts supplied by reference TRBV28 and TRBJ1-4, is DVKVTQSSRYLVKRTGEKVFLECVQDMDHENMFWYRQDPGLGLRLIYFSYDVKMKEKGDIPEGYSVSREKKERFSLILESASTNQTSMYLCASANGGVNEKLFFGSGTQLSVL.

V and J are TRBV27 and TRBJ1-1, with TRBD1 matching over 9 bases. Germline V CDR1 and CDR2: MNHEY, SMNVEV (reference sequence). Losses at the gene ends were 5 bases for V and 4 bases for J; bases not matched to a gene: 5. The CDR3 is 14 amino acids. The CDR3 DNA reads TGTGCCAGCAGTCTACAGGGGGCAGTCACTGAAGCTTTCTTT. Protein: CASSLQGAVTEAFF.

This chain joins TRBV5-1 and TRBJ2-3, with 12 nucleotides matching TRBD2. This CDR3 has 16 residues. Losses at the gene ends were 1 base for V and 3 bases for J; bases not matched to a gene: 3. Germline V gene lookup returns CDR1 SGHRS and CDR2 YFSETQ. This chain's CDR3 is CASSLTSGGKTDTQYF. The CDR3 DNA is TGCGCCAGCAGCTTGACTAGCGGGGGGAAGACAGATACGCAGTATTTT.

The gene calls are TRBV2 and TRBJ2-7, with 8 bases fitting TRBD2. Germline CDR1 reads SNHLY; CDR2 reads FYNNEI. CDR3 size: 18 residues. With V trimmed by 8 bases and J by 3 bases, 21 bases remained unmatched. The CDR3 protein is CASQSYGREGEPFYEQYF. The CDR3 region has the DNA TGTGCCAGCCAAAGTTACGGACGGGAGGGGGAGCCGTTCTACGAGCAGTACTTC.

V and J are TRBV28 and TRBJ2-4, with 7 bases that match TRBD1. The CDR3 length is 16 residues. J lost 2 bases, V lost 5 bases, and 9 bases had no gene match. Germline values: CDR1 MDHEN, CDR2 SYDVKM. CDR3: CASSHRTGGTKNIQYF. The DNA for the CDR3 is TGTGCCAGCAGTCACCGGACAGGAGGAACCAAAAACATTCAGTACTTC.

V gene TRBV2 combines with J gene TRBJ2-5, with 7 bases matching TRBD1. The CDR3 has 14 residues. Germline lookup yields CDR1 SNHLY and CDR2 FYNNEI. Trimming took 7 bases from V and 4 from J; bases not matched to a gene: 9. The CDR3 DNA reads as TGTGCCAGCAAGGCAGGGACAGTAGTAGAGACCCAGTACTTC. As protein: CASKAGTVVETQYF.

V is TRBV28 and J is TRBJ2-7; TRBD1 matches at 7 bases. V lost 9 bases and J lost 5; bases outside the gene matches: 7. There are 12 residues in the CDR3. In germline, CDR1 is MDHEN, CDR2 SYDVKM. For the CDR3, the DNA is TGTGCCAGTAGGGGGCAAATCAACGAGCAGTACTTC. This translates into CASRGQINEQYF.

The J gene is TRBJ1-2, the V gene TRBV28; D unresolved. The CDR3 loop spans 14 amino acids. CDR1 is MDHEN and CDR2 is SYDVKM in the germline V gene. The V end lost 8 bases, the J end lost 0 bases, and 13 bases lay between the germline ends. The CDR3 protein is CASGYSYTNYGYTF. As DNA, the CDR3 is TGTGCCAGCGGATACAGTTATACTAACTATGGCTACACCTTC.